This TCR beta chain was recovered during a study of T-cell memory formation after mild COVID-19. Overall study results and limits: CD4+ bias marked clones expanding day 15 to 37, unlike balanced contracting clones.

CDR1 is MGHRA, CDR2 YSYEKL, per germline. The CDR3 length is 17 residues. J was trimmed by 2 bases and V by 0 bases; bases with no gene match: 6. Note on this clonotype: Its antigen remains unknown.

TCR alpha and TCR beta cDNA libraries carrying sample barcodes and UMIs were produced by 5'RACE using constant-segment primers. TCRdb called the 5' RACE reads again in MiXCR, with one record for every CDR3 protein. The sample contains 250,000 to 300,000 distinct CDR3 sequences, more than 15% of which appear only once. The chain recombines TRBV4-1 with TRBJ2-3, with TRBD2 matching 9 bases. The sequencing input was PBMCs or a T cell subset sorted from them (not recorded which). This clonotype originated in a man between 18 and 29 years old who had mild COVID-19 (a few samples of this study predate the infection). Cell type and time point are not known. The CDR3 loop reads CASSQDWLAGYTDTQYF. CDR3 DNA sequence: TGCGCCAGCAGCCAAGATTGGCTAGCGGGGTACACAGATACGCAGTATTTT.